This TCR beta chain was found in a study of vaccination effects on CD4 cells after COVID-19. The CDR3 loop spans 11 amino acids. The V gene lost 2 bases and the J gene lost 3 bases, with 2 bases spanning the gap. Germline loops: CDR1 SGHNT, CDR2 YENEEA. Sequencing followed a ViraFEST assay step that expanded antigen-specific CD4+ T cells with viral peptide pools. Having been cultured for less than 13 days, the cells underwent CD4+ T cell isolation. A PCR test confirmed that the person had SARS-CoV-2 infection between March and December 2020. Produced via immunoSEQ multiplex PCR; TCRdb's table is partial and in-frame only. This table has around 50,000 clones, under 80% appearing once. Of note for this clone: Its antigen is undetermined.

The material was CD4+ T cells from PBMCs cultured with HIV peptides, obtained before COVID-19 vaccination. The subset was: HIV-1 Nef peptide pool negative control/reference culture. The TCR sequence derives from a human donor who had a prior SARS-CoV-2 infection. This chain links TRBV11-3 with TRBJ2-7, with D unresolved. The DNA of the CDR3 is TGTGCCAGCAGCTTAAACTACGAGCAGTACTTC. Residues: CASSLNYEQYF.